The rows below give T cell receptor beta chains drawn from one sample of a study of cytomegalovirus exposure and HLA in healthy donors. Produced via immunoSEQ multiplex PCR; TCRdb's table is partial and in-frame only. In the table there are 200,000 to 300,000 clones, around 81% of which are singletons. Source material: PBMCs. These receptors came from a woman aged 55-75 years in good health and CMV-seropositive. Both conserved end residues are trimmed from each CDR3. D genes are given only for firm matches.

j_gene,v_gene,d_gene,CDR3aa
TRBJ1-5,TRBV10-3,TRBD1,AISRTGPGVNQPQH
TRBJ2-7,TRBV23-1,TRBD2,ASPVPLAVAPYEQY
TRBJ2-1,TRBV28,TRBD1,ASRHGQGRNEQF
TRBJ1-2,TRBV6-1,TRBD1,ASSGIGQGQGYT
TRBJ1-4,TRBV18,.,ASSPRVSQDEKLF
TRBJ2-2,TRBV7-9,.,ASSLSGTTGELF
TRBJ2-1,TRBV27,TRBD2,ASERTSGRNNEQF
TRBJ1-1,TRBV27,.,ASSLYPTMNTEAF
TRBJ2-3,TRBV30,.,AWGDNTDTQY
TRBJ2-7,TRBV5-4,.,ASSSLGHLSYEQY
TRBJ2-1,TRBV19,.,ASSISGSRVEQF
TRBJ1-1,TRBV28,.,ASSLPHRNTEAF
TRBJ2-7,TRBV2,TRBD1,ASSGTGYEQY
TRBJ2-1,TRBV2,.,ASKRGSSYNEQF
TRBJ2-3,TRBV6-1,TRBD1,ASSLSGQVGWY